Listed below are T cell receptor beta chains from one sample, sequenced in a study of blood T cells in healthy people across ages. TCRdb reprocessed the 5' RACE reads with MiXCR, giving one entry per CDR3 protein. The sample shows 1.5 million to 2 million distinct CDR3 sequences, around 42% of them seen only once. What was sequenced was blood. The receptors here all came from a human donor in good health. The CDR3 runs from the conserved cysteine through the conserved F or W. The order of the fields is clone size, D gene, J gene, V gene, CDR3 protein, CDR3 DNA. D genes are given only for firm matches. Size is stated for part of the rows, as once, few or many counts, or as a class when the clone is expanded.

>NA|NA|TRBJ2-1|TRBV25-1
CASSELDRRGSGEQFF
TGTGCCAGCAGTGAATTGGATAGGAGGGGTTCGGGTGAGCAGTTCTTC
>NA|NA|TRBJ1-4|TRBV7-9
CASSLGAEGEKLFF
TGTGCCAGCAGCTTAGGGGCAGAGGGTGAAAAACTGTTTTTT
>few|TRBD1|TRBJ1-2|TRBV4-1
CASSGQAPNYGYTF
TGCGCCAGCAGCGGACAGGCCCCTAACTATGGCTACACCTTC
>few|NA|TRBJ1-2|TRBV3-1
CASSQAGPGYGYTF
TGTGCCAGCAGCCAAGCCGGACCGGGCTATGGCTACACCTTC
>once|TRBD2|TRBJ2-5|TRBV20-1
CSATPGLAGSYQETQYF
TGCAGTGCCACTCCGGGACTAGCGGGTTCGTACCAAGAGACCCAGTACTTC
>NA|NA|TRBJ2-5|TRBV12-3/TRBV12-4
CASSFSRTGQYF
TGTGCCAGCAGTTTTTCGAGAACAGGCCAGTACTTC
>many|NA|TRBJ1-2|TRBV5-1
CASSLDRTGYTF
TGCGCCAGCAGCCTGGACCGGACCGGCTACACCTTC
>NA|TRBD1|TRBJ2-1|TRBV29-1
CSVETGGFDEQFF
TGCAGCGTTGAAACAGGGGGCTTCGATGAGCAGTTCTTC
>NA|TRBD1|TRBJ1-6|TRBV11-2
CASSAWTGSYSPLHF
TGTGCCAGCAGCGCGTGGACAGGGAGTTATTCACCCCTCCACTTT
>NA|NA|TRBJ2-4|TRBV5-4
CASSSGQNKNIQYF
TGTGCCAGCAGCTCGGGACAAAACAAAAACATTCAGTACTTC
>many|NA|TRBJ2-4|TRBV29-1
CSVGGQAKNIQYF
TGCAGCGTTGGCGGGCAAGCCAAAAACATTCAGTACTTC
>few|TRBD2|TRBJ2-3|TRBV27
CASSFGLAGHTDTQYF
TGTGCCAGCAGTTTTGGACTAGCAGGGCATACAGATACGCAGTATTTT
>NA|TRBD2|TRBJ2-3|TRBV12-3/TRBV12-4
CASSSFFGGGEASTDTQYF
TGTGCCAGCAGTTCATTCTTTGGCGGGGGGGAAGCTAGCACAGATACGCAGTATTTT
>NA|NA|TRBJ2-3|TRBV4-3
CASSQGISRWGAGKDTQYF
TGCGCCAGCAGCCAAGGGATTTCGAGGTGGGGGGCCGGGAAAGATACGCAGTATTTT
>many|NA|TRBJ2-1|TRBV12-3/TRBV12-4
CASRRELYNEQFF
TGTGCCAGCAGGCGAGAGCTCTACAATGAGCAGTTCTTC
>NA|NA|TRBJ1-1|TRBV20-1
CSAPPWGGPRTEAFF
TGCAGTGCTCCCCCTTGGGGGGGGCCGAGGACTGAAGCTTTCTTT
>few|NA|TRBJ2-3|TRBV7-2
CASSGVGGSTDTQYF
TGTGCCAGCAGCGGGGTTGGGGGTAGCACAGATACGCAGTATTTT
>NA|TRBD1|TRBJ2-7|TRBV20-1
CSASPWDSPYEQYF
TGCAGTGCTAGTCCCTGGGACAGCCCCTACGAGCAGTACTTC
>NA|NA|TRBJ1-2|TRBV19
CASSIRGRGGYTF
TGTGCCAGTAGTATTCGGGGGCGCGGTGGCTACACCTTC
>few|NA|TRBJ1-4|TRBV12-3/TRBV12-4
CASSLFSEGQGEKLFF
TGTGCCAGCAGTTTATTCTCGGAGGGACAAGGTGAAAAACTGTTTTTT
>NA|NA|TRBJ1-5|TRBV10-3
CAVTRDINQPQHF
TGTGCCGTAACCCGGGACATCAATCAGCCCCAGCATTTT
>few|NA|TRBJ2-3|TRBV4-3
CASSRKGVTDTQYF
TGCGCCAGCAGCCGGAAGGGAGTCACAGATACGCAGTATTTT
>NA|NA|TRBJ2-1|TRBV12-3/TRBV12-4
CASSSPLVAPSYNEQFF
TGTGCCAGCAGTTCACCTCTTGTCGCTCCCTCCTACAATGAGCAGTTCTTC
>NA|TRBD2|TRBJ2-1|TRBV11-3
CASSLVGLVNEQFF
TGTGCCAGCAGCTTAGTTGGACTAGTCAATGAGCAGTTCTTC
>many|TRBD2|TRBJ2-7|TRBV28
CASTSGGAYEQYF
TGTGCCAGCACAAGCGGGGGGGCCTACGAGCAGTACTTC